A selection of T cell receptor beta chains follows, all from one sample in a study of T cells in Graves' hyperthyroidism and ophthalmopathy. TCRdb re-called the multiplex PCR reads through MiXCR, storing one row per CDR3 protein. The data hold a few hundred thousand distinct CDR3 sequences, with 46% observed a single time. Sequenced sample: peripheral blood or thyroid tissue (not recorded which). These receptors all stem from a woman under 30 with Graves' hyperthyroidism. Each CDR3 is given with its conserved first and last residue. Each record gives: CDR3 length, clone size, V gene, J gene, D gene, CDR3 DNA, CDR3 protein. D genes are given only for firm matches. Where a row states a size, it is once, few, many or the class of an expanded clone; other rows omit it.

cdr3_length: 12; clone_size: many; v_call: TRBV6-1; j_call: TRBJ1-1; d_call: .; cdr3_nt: TGTGCCAGCAGGGGGGCTTACACTGAAGCTTTCTTT; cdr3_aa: CASRGAYTEAFF
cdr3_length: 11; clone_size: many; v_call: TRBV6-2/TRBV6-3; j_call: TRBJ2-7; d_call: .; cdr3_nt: TGTGCCAGCAGTTACGAAGGCGAGCAGTACTTC; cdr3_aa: CASSYEGEQYF
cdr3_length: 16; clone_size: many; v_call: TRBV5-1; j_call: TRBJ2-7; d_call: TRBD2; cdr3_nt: TGCGCCAGCAGCACCCGGACTAGCGGGATGATCTACGAGCAGTACTTC; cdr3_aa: CASSTRTSGMIYEQYF
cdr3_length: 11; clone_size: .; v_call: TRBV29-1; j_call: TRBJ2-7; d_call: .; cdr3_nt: TGCAGCGTTGTCAGAGAGGGCGAGCAGTACTTC; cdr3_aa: CSVVREGEQYF
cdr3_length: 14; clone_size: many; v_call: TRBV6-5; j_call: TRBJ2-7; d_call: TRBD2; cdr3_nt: TGTGCCAGCAGTTACCGACTAGCGGTTGGGGAGCAGTACTTC; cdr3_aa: CASSYRLAVGEQYF
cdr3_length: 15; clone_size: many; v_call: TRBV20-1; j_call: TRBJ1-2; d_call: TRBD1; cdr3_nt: TGCAGTGCTAGAGACGTCGGGACAGGGGCAAGGGGCTACACCTTC; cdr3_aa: CSARDVGTGARGYTF
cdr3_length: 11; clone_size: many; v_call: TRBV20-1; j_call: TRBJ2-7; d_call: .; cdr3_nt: TGCAGTGCTAGAGATAAGTACGAGCAGTACTTC; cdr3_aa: CSARDKYEQYF
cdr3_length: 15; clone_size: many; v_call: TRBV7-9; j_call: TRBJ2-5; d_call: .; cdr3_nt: TGTGCCAGCAGTTCCTTGAGGGAGCTCGGGGAGACCCAGTACTTC; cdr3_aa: CASSSLRELGETQYF
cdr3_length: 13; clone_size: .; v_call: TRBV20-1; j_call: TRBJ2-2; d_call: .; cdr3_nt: TGCAGTGCTAGACGGGGGAACACCGGGGAGCTGTCTTGG; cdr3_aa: CSARRGNTGELSW
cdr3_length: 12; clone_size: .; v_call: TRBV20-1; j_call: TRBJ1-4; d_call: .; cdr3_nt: TGCAGTGCTGAGGGGGTCGTTGAAAAACTGTTTTTT; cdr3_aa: CSAEGVVEKLFF
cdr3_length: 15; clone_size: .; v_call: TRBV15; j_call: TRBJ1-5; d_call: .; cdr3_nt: TGTGCCACCAGCATATCGGCACAAAGAATGGAGACCCAGCATTTT; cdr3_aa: CATSISAQRMETQHF
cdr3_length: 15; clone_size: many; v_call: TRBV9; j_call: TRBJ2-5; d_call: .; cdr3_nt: TGTGCCAGCAGCACCGGCGGGACCCAAGGGGAGACCCAGTACTTC; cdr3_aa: CASSTGGTQGETQYF
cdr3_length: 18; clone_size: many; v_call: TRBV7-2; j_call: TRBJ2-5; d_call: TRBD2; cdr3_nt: TGTGCCAGCAACCCCCGGGTTGCGGGAGGGGATCTTCGAGAGACCCAGTACTTC; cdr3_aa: CASNPRVAGGDLRETQYF
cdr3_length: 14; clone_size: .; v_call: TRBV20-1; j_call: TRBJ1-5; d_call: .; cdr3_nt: TGCAGTGCTAGAGATACCGGGGGAGGGCAGCCCCAGCATTTT; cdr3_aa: CSARDTGGGQPQHF
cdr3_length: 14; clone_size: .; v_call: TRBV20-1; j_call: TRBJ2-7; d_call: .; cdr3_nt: TGCAGTGCTAGAGGTACGGGACGGTCGGGGGAGCAGTACTTC; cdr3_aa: CSARGTGRSGEQYF
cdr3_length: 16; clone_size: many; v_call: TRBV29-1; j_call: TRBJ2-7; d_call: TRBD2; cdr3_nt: TGCAGCGTTGAAGGCACTAGCGGGAGGATCCCCTACGAGCAGTACTTC; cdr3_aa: CSVEGTSGRIPYEQYF
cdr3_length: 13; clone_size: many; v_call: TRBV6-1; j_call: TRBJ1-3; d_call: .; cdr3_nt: TGTGCCACGTTTTTCACCTCTGGAAACACCATATATTTT; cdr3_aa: CATFFTSGNTIYF
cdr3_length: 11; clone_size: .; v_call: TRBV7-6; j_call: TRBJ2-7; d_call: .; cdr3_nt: TGTGCCAGCAGCAGGGCTTGGGAGCAGTACTTC; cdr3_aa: CASSRAWEQYF
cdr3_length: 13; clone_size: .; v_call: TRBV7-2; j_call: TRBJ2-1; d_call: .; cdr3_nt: TGTGCCAGCAGCTTAGTACCCGACAATGAGCAGTTCTTC; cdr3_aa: CASSLVPDNEQFF
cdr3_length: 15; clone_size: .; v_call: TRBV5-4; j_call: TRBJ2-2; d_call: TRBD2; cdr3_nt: TGTGCCAGCAGCTGGCTAGCGGGCCTCACCGGGGAGCTGTTTTTT; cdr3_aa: CASSWLAGLTGELFF
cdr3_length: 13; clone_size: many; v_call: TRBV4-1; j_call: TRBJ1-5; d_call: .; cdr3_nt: TGCGCCAGCAGCCAAGAGGGACCTCAGCCCCAGCATTTT; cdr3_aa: CASSQEGPQPQHF
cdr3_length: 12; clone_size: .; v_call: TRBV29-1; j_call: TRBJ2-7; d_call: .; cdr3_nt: TGCAGCGTCAGGACAGTCCTCTACGAGCAGTACTTC; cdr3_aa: CSVRTVLYEQYF
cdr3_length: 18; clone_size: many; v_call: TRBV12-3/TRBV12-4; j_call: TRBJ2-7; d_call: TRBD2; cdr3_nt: TGTGCCAGCAGCCGCCGACTAGCGGGAGGAGGGTCCTCCTACGAGCAGTACTTC; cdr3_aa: CASSRRLAGGGSSYEQYF
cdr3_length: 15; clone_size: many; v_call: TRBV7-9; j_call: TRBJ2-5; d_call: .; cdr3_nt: TGTGCCAGCAGCTTAGAGGGGGGGCGCGTGGAGACCCAGTACTTC; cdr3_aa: CASSLEGGRVETQYF
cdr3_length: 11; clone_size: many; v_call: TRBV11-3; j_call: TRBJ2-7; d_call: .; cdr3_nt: TGTGCCACCGACCGGCCGTACGAGCAGTACTTC; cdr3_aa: CATDRPYEQYF
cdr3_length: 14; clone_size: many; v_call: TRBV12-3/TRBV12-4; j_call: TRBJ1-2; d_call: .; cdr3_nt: TGTGCCAGCAGTTTAGTATCCGGGGACTATGGCTACACCTTC; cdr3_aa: CASSLVSGDYGYTF
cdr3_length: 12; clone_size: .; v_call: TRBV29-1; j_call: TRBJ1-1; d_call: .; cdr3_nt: TGCAGCGTGACCCCCGCTCACACTGAAGCTTTCTTT; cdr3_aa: CSVTPAHTEAFF
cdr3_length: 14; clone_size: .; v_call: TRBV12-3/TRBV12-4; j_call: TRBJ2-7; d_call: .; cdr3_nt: TGTGCCAGCAGTGTGCGGGACAGCTCCTACGAGCCGTACTTC; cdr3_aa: CASSVRDSSYEPYF
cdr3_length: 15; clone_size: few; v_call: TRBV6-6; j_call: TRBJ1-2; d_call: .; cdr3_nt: TGTGCCAGCAGTTTTCATGGCGCAGGGCACTATGGCTACACCTTC; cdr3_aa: CASSFHGAGHYGYTF
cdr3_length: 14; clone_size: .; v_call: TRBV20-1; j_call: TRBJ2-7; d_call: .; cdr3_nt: TGCAGTGCTAGACGGGGAGGGGGCAGGGGTGAGCAGTACTTC; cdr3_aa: CSARRGGGRGEQYF
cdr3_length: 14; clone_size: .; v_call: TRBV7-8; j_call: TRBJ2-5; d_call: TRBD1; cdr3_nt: TGTGCCAGCAGCTTCCGACAGGGCCCGGAGACCCAGTACTTC; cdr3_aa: CASSFRQGPETQYF
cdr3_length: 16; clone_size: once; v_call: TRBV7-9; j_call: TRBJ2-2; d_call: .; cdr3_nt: TGTGCCAGCAGCTTAGTGCGGGGGCTCAACACCGGGGAGCTGTTTTTT; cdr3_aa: CASSLVRGLNTGELFF
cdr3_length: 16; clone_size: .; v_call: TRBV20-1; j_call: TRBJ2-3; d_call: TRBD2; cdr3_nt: TGCAGTGCTAGTGCTAGCGGGAGCAGCGGGACAGATACGCAGTATTTT; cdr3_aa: CSASASGSSGTDTQYF
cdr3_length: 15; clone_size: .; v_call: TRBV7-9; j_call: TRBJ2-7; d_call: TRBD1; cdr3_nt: TGTGCCAGCAGCGTTACCGGGACAGGGATCCACGAGCAGTACTTC; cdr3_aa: CASSVTGTGIHEQYF
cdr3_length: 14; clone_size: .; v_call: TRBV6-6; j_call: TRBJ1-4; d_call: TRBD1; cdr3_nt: TGTGCCAGCGGAAGACAGGGGGTTCATGAAAAACTGTTTTTT; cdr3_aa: CASGRQGVHEKLFF
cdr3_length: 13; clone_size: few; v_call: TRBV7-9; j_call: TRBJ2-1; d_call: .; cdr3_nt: TGTGCCAGCAGCTCCGGCCGGGGAGATGAGCAGTTCTTC; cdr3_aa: CASSSGRGDEQFF
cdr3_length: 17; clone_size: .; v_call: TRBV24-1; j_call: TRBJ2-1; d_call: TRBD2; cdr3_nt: TGTGCCAGCAGTCAACTTACCGGGACTAGCGGGAGGAATGAGCAGTTCTTC; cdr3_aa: CASSQLTGTSGRNEQFF